A single sample is the source of the 32 T cell receptor beta chains below, sequenced in a study of beta chain features in type 1 diabetes. Study-level results: Moderate yet significant TCRB CDR3 shortening was seen in Type 1 diabetes patients in all four CD4+ subsets.

Their recognized antigens are unknown. As every portion of the isolated RNA was reverse transcribed, the sequencing read expressed TCRB transcripts. Only in-frame clones appear in the TCRdb table, and some are missing; sequencing was by immunoSEQ multiplex PCR. The sample yields a few hundred thousand clones, 8% to 10% seen once. Material: central memory CD4+ T cells from blood. The receptors stem from a man younger than 40 with type 1 diabetes.

This chain joins TRBV4-2 and TRBJ2-7; 7 bases fit TRBD1. The CDR3 length is 16 residues. The J segment lost 3 bases and the V segment lost 4 bases, leaving 12 bases of the junction unmatched. Germline V gene lookup returns CDR1 LGHNA and CDR2 YNFKEQ. CDR3 nucleotide sequence: TGTGCCAGCAGCCCCGGACAGGCGTACGGAAACTACGAGCAGTACTTC. It encodes CASSPGQAYGNYEQYF.

The J gene is TRBJ2-5, the V gene TRBV19; D not resolved. The CDR3 runs 15 residues. Trimming took off 2 bases at V and 3 bases at J, with 13 bases between the two ends. Germline lookup yields CDR1 LNHDA and CDR2 SQIVND (reference sequence). The CDR3 protein is CASSILGLSEETQYF. In DNA, the CDR3 is TGTGCCAGTAGTATATTAGGTCTTTCGGAAGAGACCCAGTACTTC.

This clone was recorded a few times. The rearrangement uses TRBV6-5 and TRBJ2-2, with D hard to call. CDR3 length: 12 residues. V was clipped by 7 bases and J by 1 base, with 4 bases between them. Germline CDR1 and CDR2: MNHEY and SVGAGI. The CDR3 coding sequence is TGTGCCAGCACCCAGAACACCGGGGAGCTGTTTTTT. It specifies CASTQNTGELFF.

The chain combines TRBV28 with TRBJ2-5, with a weak D call TRBD2 (6 bases). Per the germline V gene, CDR1 is MDHEN and CDR2 is SYDVKM. Trimming stripped 6 bases from V and 5 bases from J, with 22 bases between. This CDR3 comprises 16 residues. The CDR3 DNA sequence: TGTGCCAGCAGCCCGGCGGGGAGGAGAGCTTCGGAGACCCAGTACTTC. Translation gives CASSPAGRRASETQYF. The variable domain in full, with the rest retrieved from reference TRBV28 and TRBJ2-5, is DVKVTQSSRYLVKRTGEKVFLECVQDMDHENMFWYRQDPGLGLRLIYFSYDVKMKEKGDIPEGYSVSREKKERFSLILESASTNQTSMYLCASSPAGRRASETQYFGPGTRLLVL.

V usage is TRBV18 and J usage is TRBJ1-4, with no clear D. CDR3 length: 15 amino acids. The V end lost 3 bases, the J end lost 1 base, and 9 bases lay between the germline ends. The germline V gene encodes CDR1 KGHSH and CDR2 LQKENI. In nucleotides, the CDR3 is TGTGCCAGCTCACCCAGGAGCGGAACTAATGAAAAACTGTTTTTT. Protein: CASSPRSGTNEKLFF.

The genes are TRBV5-1 and TRBJ2-7; D gene ambiguous. The CDR3 spans 14 residues. Germline CDR1 is SGHRS and CDR2 is YFSETQ. Trimming took 0 bases from V and 5 from J, leaving 12 bases between them. The CDR3 DNA reads TGCGCCAGCAGCTTGGGGCAGCGATTCCACGAGCAGTACTTC. It yields the protein CASSLGQRFHEQYF.

This clone was counted a few times. This chain links TRBV11-2 with TRBJ2-4, with D maybe TRBD2 (7 bases). The CDR3 totals 16 residues. In germline, CDR1 is SGHAT, CDR2 FQNNGV. The V end was cut by 4 bases, the J end by 0 bases, with 13 bases between. Here the CDR3 reads CASSWGGGLAKNIQYF. CDR3 nucleotides: TGTGCCAGCAGCTGGGGAGGGGGATTAGCCAAAAACATTCAGTACTTC.

The chain combines TRBV10-1 with TRBJ1-2; TRBD1 aligns across 7 bases. The CDR3 extends over 13 amino acids. Per the germline V gene, CDR1 is WNHNN and CDR2 is SYGVQD (reference sequence). The ends lost 8 bases at V and 4 bases at J; junction bases unmatched: 7. CDR3 in DNA: TGCGCCAGCTCCCGGGACAGCTTCTATGGCTACACCTTC. Translating it yields CASSRDSFYGYTF.

This CDR3 reads CASKASGSNGELFF. CDR3 nucleotide sequence: TGTGCCAGCAAGGCTAGCGGGAGTAACGGGGAGCTGTTTTTT. This chain links TRBV6-1 with TRBJ2-2, with TRBD2 matching 10 bases. V trimming: 7 bases; J trimming: 7 bases; junction bases outside the gene matches: 6. Germline V gene lookup returns CDR1 MNHNS and CDR2 SASEGT. The CDR3 runs 14 residues.

This clone came up many times. V is TRBV7-2 and J is TRBJ2-5, with TRBD2 identical over 11 bases. In germline, CDR1 is SGHTA, CDR2 FQGNSA. Germline trimming cut 5 bases from V and 3 bases from J; bases unmatched to any gene: 5. The CDR3 contains 15 residues. The CDR3 nucleotides read TGTGCCAGCAGCCCCGTTAGCGGGAGGGAAGAGACCCAGTACTTC. This sequence encodes CASSPVSGREETQYF.

The V call is TRBV5-4, the J call TRBJ2-3, with 8 bases aligning to TRBD2. Germline V gene data show CDR1 as SGHNT and CDR2 as YYREEE (reference sequence). The J segment lost 0 bases and the V segment lost 6 bases, leaving 3 bases of the junction unmatched. This CDR3 is built from 14 residues. The CDR3 spells CASTSSGSTDTQYF. The CDR3 nucleotides are TGTGCCAGCACTTCTAGCGGGAGCACAGATACGCAGTATTTT.

The table lists this clone with a few counts. V and J are TRBV27 and TRBJ2-7; the match to TRBD2 covers 14 bases. The CDR3 sequence is 18 residues long. V lost 4 bases to trimming and J lost 3 bases; unmatched junction nucleotides: 11. Germline V CDR1 and CDR2: MNHEY, SMNVEV (reference sequence). Written as DNA, the CDR3 is TGTGCCAGCAGTTCCGGGACTAGCGGGAGTAATCGGGGCTACGAGCAGTACTTC. The encoded protein is CASSSGTSGSNRGYEQYF.

The chain combines TRBV5-1 with TRBJ2-1; 7 nucleotides match TRBD2. The germline gives CDR1 SGHRS, CDR2 YFSETQ. Trimming took 0 bases from V and 8 from J; bases not matched to a gene: 8. This CDR3 has 15 residues. CDR3 bases: TGCGCCAGCAGCTTGGGTTGGGGGAGGGGCGATGAGCAGTTCTTC. This codes for CASSLGWGRGDEQFF.

In this sample, this clone turned up a few times. The rearrangement joins TRBV30 to TRBJ1-4; D may be TRBD1 (5 bases). CDR1 GTSNPN and CDR2 SVGIG come from the germline V gene (reference sequence). Trimming took 4 bases from V and 3 from J, leaving 9 bases between them. The CDR3 runs 13 residues. The CDR3, as DNA: TGTGCCTGGAAGGTACAGGCTAATGAAAAACTGTTTTTT. It yields the protein CAWKVQANEKLFF. The full variable domain, completed using reference TRBV30 and TRBJ1-4, is SQTIHQWPATLVQPVGSPLSLECTVEGTSNPNLYWYRQAAGRGLQLLFYSVGIGQISSEVPQNLSASRPQDRQFILSSKKLLLSDSGFYLCAWKVQANEKLFFGSGTQLSVL.

The chain joins TRBV21-1 to TRBJ2-3; TRBD2, the D gene given by the table, was not confirmed from the DNA. TRBV21-1 represents a pseudogene. The CDR3 has 16 residues. CDR3 bases: TGTGCCAGCAGTCCCCGGGAGGCCATTAGCACAGATACGCAGTATTTT. It codes for CASSPREAISTDTQYF.

This clone has only a few counts. The rearrangement uses TRBV28 and TRBJ2-7; D remains ambiguous. Trimming pared 1 base from V and 7 bases from J, leaving 5 bases between. This CDR3 is built from 11 residues. The germline CDR1 and CDR2 sequences are MDHEN and SYDVKM. The chain's CDR3 is CASSLLSEQYF. CDR3 nucleotides: TGTGCCAGCAGTTTATTGAGTGAGCAGTACTTC.

This clone was detected a few times. CDR3 residues: CASSLGILGDTEAFF. CDR3 bases: TGCGCCAGCAGCTTGGGGATACTCGGGGACACTGAAGCTTTCTTT. The chain recombines TRBV5-1 with TRBJ1-1; D unclear. Germline CDR1 SGHRS, CDR2 YFSETQ. The CDR3 runs 15 residues. With 0 bases removed from V and 3 bases from J, the gap between germline ends came to 12 bases.

CDR3 sequence reads: CASSSGQGNTEAFF. The CDR3 DNA sequence: TGTGCCAGTAGTTCGGGACAGGGAAACACTGAAGCTTTCTTT. The chain carries TRBV19 and TRBJ1-1, with 9 nucleotides matching TRBD1. The germline V gene has CDR1 LNHDA and CDR2 SQIVND (reference sequence). The CDR3 is 14 amino acids. V lost 5 bases, J lost 2 bases, and 3 bases stayed unmatched. Drawing the rest from reference TRBV19 and TRBJ1-1, the complete variable domain is DGGITQSPKYLFRKEGQNVTLSCEQNLNHDAMYWYRQDPGQGLRLIYYSQIVNDFQKGDIAEGYSVSREKKESFPLTVTSAQKNPTAFYLCASSSGQGNTEAFFGQGTRLTVV.

This clone was seen many times. V gene TRBV14 combines with J gene TRBJ1-2; TRBD1 matches 10 bases. From germline, CDR1 is SGHDN and CDR2 FVKESK. This CDR3 comprises 16 residues. V shed 1 base and J 8 bases; nucleotides not matched to a gene: 10. For the CDR3, the DNA is TGTGCCAGCAGCCAAGTTTCTCGGGACAGGGGTGGCGGCTACACCTTC. It codes for CASSQVSRDRGGGYTF.

This clone was picked up a small number of times. V usage is TRBV7-2 and J usage is TRBJ2-3; TRBD1 matches at 8 bases. Germline V gives CDR1 SGHTA, CDR2 FQGNSA. J gave up 5 bases and V 6 bases, and 10 bases lay outside the gene matches. The CDR3 sequence is 15 residues long. The CDR3 here is CASRPPQGAVDTQYF. In DNA form, the CDR3 reads TGTGCCAGCAGACCACCCCAGGGGGCAGTAGATACGCAGTATTTT.

The chain joins TRBV5-6 to TRBJ1-2; D is unresolved. Per germline, CDR1 SGHDT and CDR2 YYEEEE. Trimming pared 1 base from V and 2 bases from J, leaving 9 bases between. The CDR3 runs 14 residues. CDR3 region: CASSLYNGNYGYTF. CDR3 DNA: TGTGCCAGCAGCTTGTATAATGGGAACTATGGCTACACCTTC.

J is TRBJ2-1 and V is TRBV7-3, with a weak D call TRBD2 (5 bases). CDR3 length equals 15 residues. Trimming shortened V by 5 bases and J by 2 bases, and 13 bases separated the two germline ends. Germline assignment: CDR1 SGHTA and CDR2 FQGTGA. In DNA, the CDR3 is TGTGCCAGCAGCCCGCTAGCTAACGCCTACAATGAGCAGTTCTTC. As protein: CASSPLANAYNEQFF. Using reference TRBV7-3 and TRBJ2-1 for the parts outside the CDR3, the full variable domain is GAGVSQTPSNKVTEKGKYVELRCDPISGHTALYWYRQSLGQGPEFLIYFQGTGAADDSGLPNDRFFAVRPEGSVSTLKIQRTERGDSAVYLCASSPLANAYNEQFFGPGTRLTVL.

In this sample, this clone turned up many times. V usage is TRBV7-9 and J usage is TRBJ2-7; tentatively, D is TRBD2 (5 bases). Germline-derived CDR1 and CDR2 are SEHNR and FQNEAQ (reference sequence). This CDR3 has 11 residues. Trimming stripped 8 bases from V and 6 bases from J, with 11 bases between. The CDR3 sequence: CASEGWGEQYF. The DNA for the CDR3 is TGTGCCAGCGAGGGATGGGGCGAGCAGTACTTC.

This chain connects TRBV5-1 to TRBJ2-1, with 12 bases identical to TRBD2. The CDR3 has 16 residues. The trim removed 4 bases at V and 6 bases at J, leaving 8 bases unmatched. Germline values: CDR1 SGHRS, CDR2 YFSETQ. The CDR3 DNA follows: TGCGCCAGCAGCGCACTAGCGGGAGGAGGCCGCAATGAGCAGTTCTTC. Amino acid sequence: CASSALAGGGRNEQFF.

The sample holds a few counts of this clone. J is TRBJ2-5 and V is TRBV5-1; D perhaps matches TRBD2 (6 bases). CDR3 length: 16 amino acids. Between the trimmed V and J ends, which lost 4 bases and 5 bases, there was a span of 21 bases. Germline V gives CDR1 SGHRS, CDR2 YFSETQ. CDR3 in amino acids: CASSREPAGGLETQYF. CDR3 bases: TGCGCCAGCAGCAGGGAGCCCGCCGGAGGGTTGGAGACCCAGTACTTC. The variable domain in full, completed from reference TRBV5-1 and TRBJ2-5, reads KAGVTQTPRYLIKTRGQQVTLSCSPISGHRSVSWYQQTPGQGLQFLFEYFSETQRNKGNFPGRFSGRQFSNSRSEMNVSTLELGDSALYLCASSREPAGGLETQYFGPGTRLLVL.

The rearrangement joins TRBV4-1 to TRBJ2-5, with a weak D call TRBD1 (6 bases). The CDR3 runs to 14 residues. Germline V gives CDR1 MGHRA, CDR2 YSYEKL. V lost 2 bases, J lost 5 bases, and 12 bases lay in between. The CDR3: CASSQTGREETQYF. The CDR3 nucleotides read TGCGCCAGCAGCCAAACAGGGCGTGAGGAGACCCAGTACTTC.

The sample holds a few counts of this clone. The chain combines TRBV18 with TRBJ2-2, with D unresolved. V gave up 0 bases and J gave up 3 bases, with 8 bases separating them. This CDR3 comprises 15 residues. Looked up from germline, CDR1 is KGHSH and CDR2 is LQKENI. CDR3 coding DNA: TGTGCCAGCTCACCACCAGGAGACTACACCGGGGAGCTGTTTTTT. Translation gives CASSPPGDYTGELFF.

The genes are TRBV2 and TRBJ2-4; TRBD2 might be the D (5 bases). The CDR3 is made up of 14 amino acids. V lost 9 bases and J 3 bases, leaving 15 bases between the germline ends. The germline V gene has CDR1 SNHLY and CDR2 FYNNEI. CDR3 nucleotides: TGTGCCAGTCGGACCCTAGGAGGCAAAAACATTCAGTACTTC. It encodes CASRTLGGKNIQYF.

This sequence joins TRBV18 and TRBJ2-7; 8 bases agree with TRBD2. Losses at the gene ends were 6 bases for V and 4 bases for J; bases not matched to a gene: 5. The germline gives CDR1 KGHSH, CDR2 LQKENI. This CDR3 comprises 13 residues. The CDR3 coding sequence is TGTGCCAGCTCCGGGGGGGCGGAGTACGAGCAGTACTTC. Translated, it gives CASSGGAEYEQYF.

This clone appeared a few times. V and J are TRBV27 and TRBJ2-6; D is possibly TRBD1 or TRBD2 (5 bases each). From germline, CDR1 is MNHEY and CDR2 SMNVEV (reference sequence). CDR3 length: 16 amino acids. Trimming took off 7 bases at V and 0 bases at J, with 13 bases between the two ends. CDR3 DNA sequence: TGTGCCAGCACCCGGGACCTTAGCTCTGGGGCCAACGTCCTGACTTTC. Its translation is CASTRDLSSGANVLTF.

The chain joins TRBV14 to TRBJ2-5; no firm D call. V gave up 3 bases and J gave up 5 bases, with 13 bases separating them. Germline V gene data show CDR1 as SGHDN and CDR2 as FVKESK. The CDR3 consists of 14 residues. The CDR3 DNA is TGTGCCAGCAGCCATTGGTCCATTCCGGAGACCCAGTACTTC. Encoded protein: CASSHWSIPETQYF.

V usage is TRBV7-8 and J usage is TRBJ2-7; D is possibly TRBD1 (6 bases). Germline V gives CDR1 SGHVS, CDR2 FQNEAQ. The CDR3 has 12 amino acids. V shed 1 base and J shed 9 bases, with 10 bases lying between them. CDR3 sequence reads: CASSLDQGMQYF. CDR3 DNA: TGTGCCAGCAGCTTAGACCAGGGGATGCAGTACTTC.